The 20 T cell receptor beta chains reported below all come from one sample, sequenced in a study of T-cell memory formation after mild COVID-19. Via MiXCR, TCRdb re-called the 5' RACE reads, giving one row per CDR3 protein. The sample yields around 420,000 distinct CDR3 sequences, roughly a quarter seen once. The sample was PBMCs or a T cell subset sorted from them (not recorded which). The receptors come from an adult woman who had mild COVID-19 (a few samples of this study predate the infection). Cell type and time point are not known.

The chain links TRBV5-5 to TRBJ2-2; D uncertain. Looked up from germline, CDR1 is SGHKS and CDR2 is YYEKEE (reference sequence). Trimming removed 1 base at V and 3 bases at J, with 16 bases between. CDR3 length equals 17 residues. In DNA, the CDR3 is TGTGCCAGCAGCTTGTACCTCACCTTGGGTCACACCGGGGAGCTGTTTTTT. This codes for CASSLYLTLGHTGELFF. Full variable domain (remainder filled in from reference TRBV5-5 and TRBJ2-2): DAGVTQSPTHLIKTRGQQVTLRCSPISGHKSVSWYQQVLGQGPQFIFQYYEKEERGRGNFPDRFSARQFPNYSSELNVNALLLGDSALYLCASSLYLTLGHTGELFFGEGSRLTVL.

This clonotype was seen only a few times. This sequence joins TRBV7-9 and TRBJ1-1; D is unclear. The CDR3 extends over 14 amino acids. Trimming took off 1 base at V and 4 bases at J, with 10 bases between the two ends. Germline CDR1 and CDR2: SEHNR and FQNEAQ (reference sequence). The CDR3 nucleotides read TGTGCCAGCAGCTTAGTGGGATTTCCCACTGAAGCTTTCTTT. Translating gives CASSLVGFPTEAFF.

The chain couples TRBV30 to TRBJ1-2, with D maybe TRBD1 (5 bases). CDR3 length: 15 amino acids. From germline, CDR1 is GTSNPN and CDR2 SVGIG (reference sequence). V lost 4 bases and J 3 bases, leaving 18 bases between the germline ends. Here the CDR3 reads CAWKSKRGQYYGYTF. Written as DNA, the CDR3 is TGTGCCTGGAAAAGCAAGAGGGGTCAATACTATGGCTACACCTTC.

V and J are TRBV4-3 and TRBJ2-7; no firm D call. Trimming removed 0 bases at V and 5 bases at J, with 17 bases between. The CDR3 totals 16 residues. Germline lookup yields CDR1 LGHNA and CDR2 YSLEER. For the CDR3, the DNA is TGCGCCAGCAGCCAAGAGCTCTTAACCGACCTGGACGAGCAGTACTTC. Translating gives CASSQELLTDLDEQYF.

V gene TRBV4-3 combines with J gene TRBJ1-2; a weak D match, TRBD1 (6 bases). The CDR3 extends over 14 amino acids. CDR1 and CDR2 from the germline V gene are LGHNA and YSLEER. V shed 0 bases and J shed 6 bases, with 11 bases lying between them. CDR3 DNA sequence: TGCGCCAGCAGCCAAGAACAGGGTATGGATGGCTACACCTTC. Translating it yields CASSQEQGMDGYTF.

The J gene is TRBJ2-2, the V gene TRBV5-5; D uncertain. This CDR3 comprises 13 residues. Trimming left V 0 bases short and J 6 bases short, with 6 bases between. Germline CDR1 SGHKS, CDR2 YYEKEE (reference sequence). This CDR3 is CASSLAQPGELFF. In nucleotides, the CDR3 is TGTGCCAGCAGCTTGGCTCAGCCCGGGGAGCTGTTTTTT.

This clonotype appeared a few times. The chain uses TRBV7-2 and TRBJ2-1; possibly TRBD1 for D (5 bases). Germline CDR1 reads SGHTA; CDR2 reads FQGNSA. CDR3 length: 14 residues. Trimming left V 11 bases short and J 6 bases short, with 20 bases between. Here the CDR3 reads CAGQFLTGVNEQFF. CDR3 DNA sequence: TGTGCCGGACAATTCTTAACGGGTGTCAATGAGCAGTTCTTC. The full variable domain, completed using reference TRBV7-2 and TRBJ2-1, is GAGVSQSPSNKVTEKGKDVELRCDPISGHTALYWYRQSLGQGLEFLIYFQGNSAPDKSGLPSDRFSAERTGGSVSTLTIQRTQQEDSAVYLCAGQFLTGVNEQFFGPGTRLTVL.

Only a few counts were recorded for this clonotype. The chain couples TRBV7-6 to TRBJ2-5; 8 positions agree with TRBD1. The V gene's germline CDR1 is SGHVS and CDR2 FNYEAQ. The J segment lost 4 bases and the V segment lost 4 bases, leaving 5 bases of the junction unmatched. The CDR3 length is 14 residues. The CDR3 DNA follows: TGTGCCAGCAGCTCTGGACAGGGCCTAGAGACCCAGTACTTC. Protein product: CASSSGQGLETQYF.

CDR3 in DNA: TGTGCCAGCAGTTCTCCGGGACAGGGGCTGGCAGATACGCAGTATTTT. This codes for CASSSPGQGLADTQYF. V is TRBV28 and J is TRBJ2-3; 10 positions agree with TRBD1. The CDR3 spans 16 residues. Germline CDR1 and CDR2: MDHEN and SYDVKM. Trimming at V came to 4 bases and at J to 4 bases, leaving 8 bases not matched to a gene.

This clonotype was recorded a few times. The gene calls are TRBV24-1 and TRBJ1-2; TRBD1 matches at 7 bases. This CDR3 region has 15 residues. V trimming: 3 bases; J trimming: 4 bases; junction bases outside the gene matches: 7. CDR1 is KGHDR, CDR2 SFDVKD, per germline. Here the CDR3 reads CATSDRQGGGYGYTF. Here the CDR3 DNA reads TGTGCCACCAGTGATCGACAGGGAGGCGGCTATGGCTACACCTTC.

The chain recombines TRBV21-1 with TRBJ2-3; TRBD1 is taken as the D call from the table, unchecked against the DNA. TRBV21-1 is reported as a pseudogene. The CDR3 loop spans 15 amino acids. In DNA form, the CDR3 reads TGTGCCAGCGGCCCCACAGGGGGCGTTCCAGATACGCAGTATTTT. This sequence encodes CASGPTGGVPDTQYF.

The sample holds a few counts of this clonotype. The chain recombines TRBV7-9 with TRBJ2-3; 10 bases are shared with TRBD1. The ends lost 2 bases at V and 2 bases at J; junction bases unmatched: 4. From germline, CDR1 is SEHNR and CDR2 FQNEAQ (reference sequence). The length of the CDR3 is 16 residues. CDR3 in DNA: TGTGCCAGCAGCTTATTAGGGACAGGGGTCACAGATACGCAGTATTTT. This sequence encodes CASSLLGTGVTDTQYF. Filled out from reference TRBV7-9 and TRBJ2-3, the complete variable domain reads DTGVSQNPRHKITKRGQNVTFRCDPISEHNRLYWYRQTLGQGPEFLTYFQNEAQLEKSRLLSDRFSAERPKGSFSTLEIQRTEQGDSAMYLCASSLLGTGVTDTQYFGPGTRLTVL.

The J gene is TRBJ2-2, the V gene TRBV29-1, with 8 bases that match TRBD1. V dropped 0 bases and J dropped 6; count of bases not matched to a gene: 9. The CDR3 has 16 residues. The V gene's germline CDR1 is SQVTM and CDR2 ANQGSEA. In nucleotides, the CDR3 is TGCAGCGTTGAAGAGGGTCAGGGGGCGTTCCCCGGGGAGCTGTTTTTT. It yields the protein CSVEEGQGAFPGELFF.

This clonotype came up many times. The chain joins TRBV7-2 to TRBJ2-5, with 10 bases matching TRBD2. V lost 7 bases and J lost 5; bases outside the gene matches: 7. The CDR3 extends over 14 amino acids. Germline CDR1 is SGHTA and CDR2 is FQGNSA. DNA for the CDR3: TGTGCCAGCATGAAGCGGGAGGGCCCGGAGACCCAGTACTTC. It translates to CASMKREGPETQYF. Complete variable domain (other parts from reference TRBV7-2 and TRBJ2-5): GAGVSQSPSNKVTEKGKDVELRCDPISGHTALYWYRQSLGQGLEFLIYFQGNSAPDKSGLPSDRFSAERTGGSVSTLTIQRTQQEDSAVYLCASMKREGPETQYFGPGTRLLVL.

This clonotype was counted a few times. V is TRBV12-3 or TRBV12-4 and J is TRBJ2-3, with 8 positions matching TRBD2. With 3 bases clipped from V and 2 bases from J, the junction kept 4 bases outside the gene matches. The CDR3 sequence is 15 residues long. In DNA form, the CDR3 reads TGTGCCAGCAGTTTCGCGGGGGGCCTCACAGATACGCAGTATTTT. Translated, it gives CASSFAGGLTDTQYF.

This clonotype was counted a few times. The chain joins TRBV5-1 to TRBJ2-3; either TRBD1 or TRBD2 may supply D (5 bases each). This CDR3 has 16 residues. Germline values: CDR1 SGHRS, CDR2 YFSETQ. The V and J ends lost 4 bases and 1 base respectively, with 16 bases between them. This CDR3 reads CASSQGLLRGTDTQYF. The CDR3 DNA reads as TGCGCCAGCAGCCAGGGCCTGTTGAGGGGCACAGATACGCAGTATTTT.

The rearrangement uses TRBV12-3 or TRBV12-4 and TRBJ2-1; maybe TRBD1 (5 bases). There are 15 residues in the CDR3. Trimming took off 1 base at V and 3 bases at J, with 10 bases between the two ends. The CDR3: CASSLEGQRYNEQFF. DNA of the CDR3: TGTGCCAGCAGTTTAGAGGGGCAACGCTACAATGAGCAGTTCTTC.

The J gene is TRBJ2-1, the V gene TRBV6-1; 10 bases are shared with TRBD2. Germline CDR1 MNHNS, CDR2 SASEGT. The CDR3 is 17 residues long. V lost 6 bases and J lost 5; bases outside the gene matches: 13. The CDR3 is CASSLRPSGSRDNEQFF. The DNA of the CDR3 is TGTGCCAGCAGCCTAAGACCTAGCGGGAGTAGGGACAATGAGCAGTTCTTC.

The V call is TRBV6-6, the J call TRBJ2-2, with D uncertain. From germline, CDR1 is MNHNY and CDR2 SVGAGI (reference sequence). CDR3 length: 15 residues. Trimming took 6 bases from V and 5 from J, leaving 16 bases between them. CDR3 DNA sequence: TGTGCCAGCAGCCGAGACCCACACCGGACCGGGGAGCTGTTTTTT. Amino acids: CASSRDPHRTGELFF.

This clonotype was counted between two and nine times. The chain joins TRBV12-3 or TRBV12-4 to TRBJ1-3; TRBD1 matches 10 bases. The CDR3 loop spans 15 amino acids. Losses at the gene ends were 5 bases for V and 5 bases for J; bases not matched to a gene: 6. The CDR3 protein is CASSKTGGGRNTIYF. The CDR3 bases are TGTGCCAGCAGTAAGACAGGGGGCGGTAGAAACACCATATATTTT.